These 10 T cell receptor beta chains were sequenced from one sample in a study of blood T cell repertoires in COVID-19. The protocol was immunoSEQ multiplex PCR, while the TCRdb copy is restricted to in-frame clones and leaves out a portion. Of roughly 70,000 clones listed, about 80% were seen once; the top ten hold around a sixth. The source material was peripheral blood. Receptor source: a human donor in a cohort sampled during active COVID-19.

The chain uses TRBV30 and TRBJ1-1; 10 nucleotides agree with TRBD1. J gave up 5 bases and V 2 bases, and 5 bases lay outside the gene matches. Per germline, CDR1 GTSNPN and CDR2 SVGIG (reference sequence). The length of the CDR3 is 14 residues. This CDR3 reads CAWSRTGGSTEAFF. In DNA, the CDR3 is TGTGCCTGGAGTCGGACAGGGGGGTCAACTGAAGCTTTCTTT.

V and J are TRBV4-1 and TRBJ2-7, with TRBD2 matching 10 bases. The V and J ends lost 4 bases and 3 bases, in that order; junction bases with no gene match: 15. The CDR3 has 18 residues. CDR1 is MGHRA and CDR2 is YSYEKL in the germline V gene. This CDR3 reads CASSLVATRSGRVYEQYF. The CDR3 DNA is TGCGCCAGCAGCCTAGTCGCCACTAGGAGCGGGAGGGTCTACGAGCAGTACTTC.

This clone has a handful of counts. This chain joins TRBV25-1 and TRBJ2-6, with a weak D call TRBD1 (6 bases). Germline V CDR1 and CDR2: MGHDK, SYGVNS. The CDR3 consists of 17 residues. V was pared by 3 bases and J by 0 bases, with 12 bases between. The CDR3 protein is CASSDRQESSGANVLTF. CDR3 nucleotides: TGTGCCAGCAGTGATAGACAGGAAAGCTCTGGGGCCAACGTCCTGACTTTC.

V gene TRBV28 combines with J gene TRBJ2-1, with a possible D match to TRBD2 (5 bases). The V end was cut by 6 bases, the J end by 4 bases, with 16 bases between. This CDR3 comprises 15 residues. CDR1 is MDHEN, CDR2 SYDVKM, per germline. DNA for the CDR3: TGTGCCAGCAGCTTTAGCGACTCCTCTTACAATGAGCAGTTCTTC. This gives the protein CASSFSDSSYNEQFF.

The chain uses TRBV4-1 and TRBJ1-1, with D perhaps TRBD1 (5 bases). This CDR3 comprises 16 residues. Trimming stripped 5 bases from V and 1 base from J, with 17 bases between. From germline, CDR1 is MGHRA and CDR2 YSYEKL. CDR3 bases: TGCGCCAGCAGCAGTCCCGCCGGGAGGGGGAACACTGAAGCTTTCTTT. Translated: CASSSPAGRGNTEAFF.

This rearrangement joins TRBV19 to TRBJ2-7; 13 bases are a match to TRBD2. The V gene's germline CDR1 is LNHDA and CDR2 SQIVND (reference sequence). The CDR3 contains 19 residues. Trimming cost V 5 bases and J 10 bases; bases outside gene matches: 23. The DNA of the CDR3 is TGTGCCAGTAGTGTACCGGGACTAGCGGGAAACAACACCTTCAATCGTCAGTACTTC. Protein sequence: CASSVPGLAGNNTFNRQYF.

This chain joins TRBV3-1 (or the pseudogene TRBV3-2) and TRBJ2-1; 9 nucleotides align to TRBD2. V lost 0 bases, J lost 7 bases, and 7 bases stayed unmatched. This CDR3 has 16 residues. Germline V lookup: CDR1 LGHDT, CDR2 YNNKEL (reference sequence). The CDR3 spells CASSQDGAGGPNEQFF. CDR3 coding DNA: TGTGCCAGCAGCCAAGATGGTGCGGGAGGGCCGAATGAGCAGTTCTTC.

This clone was recorded only once. V usage is TRBV7-9 and J usage is TRBJ1-1, with D unresolved. Trimming removed 5 bases from V and 3 bases from J, with 16 bases in between. The CDR3 runs 15 residues. Germline loops: CDR1 SEHNR, CDR2 FQNEAQ (reference sequence). DNA of the CDR3: TGTGCCAGCAGCCCCCGGAGCTGGCGGGACACTGAAGCTTTCTTT. It specifies CASSPRSWRDTEAFF.

V is TRBV5-6 and J is TRBJ1-2, with 11 bases matching TRBD1. Germline loops: CDR1 SGHDT, CDR2 YYEEEE. After removal of 4 bases from V and 4 bases from J, the junction contained 12 bases not matched to a gene. CDR3 size: 17 residues. The CDR3 nucleotides read TGTGCCAGCAGCAAAGGACGGGGACAGGGGGTCCTCTATGGCTACACCTTC. Amino acid sequence: CASSKGRGQGVLYGYTF.

The J gene is TRBJ2-3, the V gene TRBV7-9; D remains unclear. Per germline, CDR1 SEHNR and CDR2 FQNEAQ (reference sequence). Trimming cost V 2 bases and J 8 bases, with 17 bases left between them. The CDR3 has 15 amino acids. In DNA, the CDR3 is TGTGCCAGCAGCTTATTAAAGACCCTAGACCTTACGCAGTATTTT. It specifies CASSLLKTLDLTQYF.